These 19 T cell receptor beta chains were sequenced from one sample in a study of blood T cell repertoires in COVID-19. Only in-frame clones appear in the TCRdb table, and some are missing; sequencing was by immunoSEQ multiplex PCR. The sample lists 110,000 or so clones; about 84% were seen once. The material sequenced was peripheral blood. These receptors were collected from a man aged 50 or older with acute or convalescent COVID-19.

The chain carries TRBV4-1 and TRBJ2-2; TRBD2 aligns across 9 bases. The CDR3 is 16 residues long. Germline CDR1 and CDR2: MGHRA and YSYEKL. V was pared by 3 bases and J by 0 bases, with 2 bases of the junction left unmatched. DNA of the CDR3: TGCGCCAGCAGCCAGGTAGCGGGGGCGAACACCGGGGAGCTGTTTTTT. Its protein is CASSQVAGANTGELFF.

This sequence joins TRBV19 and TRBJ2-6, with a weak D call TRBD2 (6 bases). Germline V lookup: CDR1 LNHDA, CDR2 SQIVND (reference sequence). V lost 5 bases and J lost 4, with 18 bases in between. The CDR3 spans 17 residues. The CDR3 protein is CASSGGTPQYGANVLTF. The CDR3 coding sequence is TGTGCCAGTAGTGGAGGGACCCCCCAGTACGGGGCCAACGTCCTGACTTTC. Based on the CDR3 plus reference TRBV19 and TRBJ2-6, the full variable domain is DGGITQSPKYLFRKEGQNVTLSCEQNLNHDAMYWYRQDPGQGLRLIYYSQIVNDFQKGDIAEGYSVSREKKESFPLTVTSAQKNPTAFYLCASSGGTPQYGANVLTFGAGSRLTVL.

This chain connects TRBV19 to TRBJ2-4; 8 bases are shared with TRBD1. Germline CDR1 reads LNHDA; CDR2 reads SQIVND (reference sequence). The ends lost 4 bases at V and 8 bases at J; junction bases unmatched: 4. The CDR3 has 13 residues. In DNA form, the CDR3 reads TGTGCCAGTAGTAACGACAGGGGTTACATTCAGTACTTC. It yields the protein CASSNDRGYIQYF. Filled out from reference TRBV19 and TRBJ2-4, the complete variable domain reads DGGITQSPKYLFRKEGQNVTLSCEQNLNHDAMYWYRQDPGQGLRLIYYSQIVNDFQKGDIAEGYSVSREKKESFPLTVTSAQKNPTAFYLCASSNDRGYIQYFGAGTRLSVL.

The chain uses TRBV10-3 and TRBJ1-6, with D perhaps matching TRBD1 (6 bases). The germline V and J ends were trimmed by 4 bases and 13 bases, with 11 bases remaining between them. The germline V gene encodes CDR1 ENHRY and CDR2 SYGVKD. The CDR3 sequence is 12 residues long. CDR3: CAISGRGTPLHF. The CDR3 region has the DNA TGTGCCATCAGTGGAAGGGGGACCCCCCTCCACTTT.

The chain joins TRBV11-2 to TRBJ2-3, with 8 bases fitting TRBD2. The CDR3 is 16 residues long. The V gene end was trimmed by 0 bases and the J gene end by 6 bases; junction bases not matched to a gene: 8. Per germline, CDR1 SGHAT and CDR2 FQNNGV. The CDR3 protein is CASSLERGRGADTQYF. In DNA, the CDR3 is TGTGCCAGCAGCTTAGAAAGAGGGCGGGGGGCGGATACGCAGTATTTT.

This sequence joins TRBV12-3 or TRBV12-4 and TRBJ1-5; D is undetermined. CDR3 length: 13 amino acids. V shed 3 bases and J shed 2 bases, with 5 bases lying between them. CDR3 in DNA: TGTGCCAGCAGTTTTTCCGGCAATCAGCCCCAGCATTTT. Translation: CASSFSGNQPQHF.

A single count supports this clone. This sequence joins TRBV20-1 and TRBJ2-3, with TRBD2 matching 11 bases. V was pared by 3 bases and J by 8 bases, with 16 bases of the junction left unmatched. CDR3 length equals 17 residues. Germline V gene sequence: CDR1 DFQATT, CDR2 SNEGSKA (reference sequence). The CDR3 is CSASQRSSGGPAFTQYF. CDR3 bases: TGCAGTGCTAGTCAGAGGTCTAGCGGGGGGCCTGCGTTTACGCAGTATTTT.

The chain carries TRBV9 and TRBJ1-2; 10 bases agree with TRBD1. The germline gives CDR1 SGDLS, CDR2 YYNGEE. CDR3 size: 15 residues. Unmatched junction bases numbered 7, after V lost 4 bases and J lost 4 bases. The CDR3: CASSLSTGGLYGYTF. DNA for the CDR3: TGTGCCAGCAGCCTGTCGACAGGGGGCCTCTATGGCTACACCTTC.

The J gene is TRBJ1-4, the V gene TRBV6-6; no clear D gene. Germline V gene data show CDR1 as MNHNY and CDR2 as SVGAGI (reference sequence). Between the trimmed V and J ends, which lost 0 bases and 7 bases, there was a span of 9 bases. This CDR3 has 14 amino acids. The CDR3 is CASSYSERGEKLFF. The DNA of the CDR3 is TGTGCCAGCAGTTACTCCGAACGGGGTGAAAAACTGTTTTTT.

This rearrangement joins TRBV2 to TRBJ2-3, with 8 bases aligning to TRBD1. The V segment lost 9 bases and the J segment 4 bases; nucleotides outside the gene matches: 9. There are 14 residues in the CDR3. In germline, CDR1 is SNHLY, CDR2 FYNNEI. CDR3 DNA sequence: TGTGCCAGGGGAAGACAGGGGTGGCCAGATACGCAGTATTTT. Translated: CARGRQGWPDTQYF.

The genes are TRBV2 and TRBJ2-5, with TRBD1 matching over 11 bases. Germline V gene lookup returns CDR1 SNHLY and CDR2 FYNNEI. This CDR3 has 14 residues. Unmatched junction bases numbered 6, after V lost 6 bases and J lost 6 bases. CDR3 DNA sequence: TGTGCCAGCAGCAGGACAGGGGGCGATCAGACCCAGTACTTC. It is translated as CASSRTGGDQTQYF.

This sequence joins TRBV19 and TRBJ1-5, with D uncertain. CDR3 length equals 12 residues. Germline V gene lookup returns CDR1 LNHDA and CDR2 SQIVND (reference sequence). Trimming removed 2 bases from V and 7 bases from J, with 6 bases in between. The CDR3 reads CASSILEQPQHF. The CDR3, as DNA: TGTGCCAGTAGTATACTAGAACAGCCCCAGCATTTT.

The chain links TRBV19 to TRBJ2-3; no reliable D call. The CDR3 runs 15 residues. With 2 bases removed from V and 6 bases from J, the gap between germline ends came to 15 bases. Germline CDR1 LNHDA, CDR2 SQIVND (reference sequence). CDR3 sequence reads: CASSIRANAKDTQYF. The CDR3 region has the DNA TGTGCCAGTAGTATAAGAGCGAATGCCAAGGATACGCAGTATTTT.

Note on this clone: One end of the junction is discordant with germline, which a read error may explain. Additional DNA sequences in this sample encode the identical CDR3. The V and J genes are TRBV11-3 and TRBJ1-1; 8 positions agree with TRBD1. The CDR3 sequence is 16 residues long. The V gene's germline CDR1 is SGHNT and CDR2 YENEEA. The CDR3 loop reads CASSPPGQEKVAEAFF. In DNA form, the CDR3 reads TGTGCCAGCAGCCCACCGGGACAGGAGAAGGTGGCTGAAGCTTTTTTT.

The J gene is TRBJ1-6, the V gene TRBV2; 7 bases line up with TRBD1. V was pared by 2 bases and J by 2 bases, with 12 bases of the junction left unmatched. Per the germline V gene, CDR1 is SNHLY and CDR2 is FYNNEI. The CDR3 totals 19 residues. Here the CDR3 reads CASSEPGQTAGTYNSPLHF. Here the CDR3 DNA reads TGTGCCAGCAGTGAACCGGGACAGACTGCCGGAACCTATAATTCACCCCTCCACTTT.

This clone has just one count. The CDR3 nucleotides read TGTGCCAGCAGCAAAGGGCGGCGGGATAACACTGAAGCTTTCTTT. Translated: CASSKGRRDNTEAFF. The rearrangement links TRBV21-1 to TRBJ1-1. TRBV21-1 is classified as a pseudogene. The CDR3 has 15 amino acids.

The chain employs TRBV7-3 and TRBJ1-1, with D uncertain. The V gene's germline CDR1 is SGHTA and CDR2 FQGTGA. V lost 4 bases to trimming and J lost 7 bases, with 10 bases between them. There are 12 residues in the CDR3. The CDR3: CASSSPGYEAFF. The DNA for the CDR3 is TGTGCCAGCAGCTCCCCCGGGTATGAAGCTTTCTTT. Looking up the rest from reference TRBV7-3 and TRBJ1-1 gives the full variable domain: GAGVSQTPSNKVTEKGKYVELRCDPISGHTALYWYRQSLGQGPEFLIYFQGTGAADDSGLPNDRFFAVRPEGSVSTLKIQRTERGDSAVYLCASSSPGYEAFFGQGTRLTVV.

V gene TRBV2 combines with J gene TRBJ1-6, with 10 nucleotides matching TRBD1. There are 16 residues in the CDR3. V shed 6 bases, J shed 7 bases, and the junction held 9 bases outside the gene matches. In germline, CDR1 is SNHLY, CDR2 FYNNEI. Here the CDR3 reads CASSGDRGAKNSPLHF. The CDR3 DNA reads TGTGCCAGCAGCGGGGACAGGGGAGCAAAAAATTCACCCCTCCACTTT.

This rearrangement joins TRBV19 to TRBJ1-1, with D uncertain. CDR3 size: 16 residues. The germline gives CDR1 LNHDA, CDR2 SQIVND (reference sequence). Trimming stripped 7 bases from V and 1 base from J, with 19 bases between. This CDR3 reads CASTLRREGKNTEAFF. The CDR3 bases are TGTGCCAGTACCCTCCGGAGGGAGGGCAAGAACACTGAAGCTTTCTTT.